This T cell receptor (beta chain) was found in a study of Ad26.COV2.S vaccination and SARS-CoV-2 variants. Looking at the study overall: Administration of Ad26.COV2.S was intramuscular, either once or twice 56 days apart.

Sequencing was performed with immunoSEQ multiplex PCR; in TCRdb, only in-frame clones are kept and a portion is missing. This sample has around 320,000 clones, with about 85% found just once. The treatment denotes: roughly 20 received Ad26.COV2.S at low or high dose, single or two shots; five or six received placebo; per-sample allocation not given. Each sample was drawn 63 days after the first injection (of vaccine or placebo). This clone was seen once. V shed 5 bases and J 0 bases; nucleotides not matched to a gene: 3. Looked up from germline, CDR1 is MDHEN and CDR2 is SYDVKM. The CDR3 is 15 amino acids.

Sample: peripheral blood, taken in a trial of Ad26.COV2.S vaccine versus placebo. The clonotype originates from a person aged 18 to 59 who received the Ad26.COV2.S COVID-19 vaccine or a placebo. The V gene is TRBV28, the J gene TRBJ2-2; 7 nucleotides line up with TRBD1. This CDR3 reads CASSHDRANTGELFF. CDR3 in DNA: TGTGCCAGCAGTCATGACAGGGCGAACACCGGGGAGCTGTTTTTT. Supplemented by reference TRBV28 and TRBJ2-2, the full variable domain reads DVKVTQSSRYLVKRTGEKVFLECVQDMDHENMFWYRQDPGLGLRLIYFSYDVKMKEKGDIPEGYSVSREKKERFSLILESASTNQTSMYLCASSHDRANTGELFFGEGSRLTVL.